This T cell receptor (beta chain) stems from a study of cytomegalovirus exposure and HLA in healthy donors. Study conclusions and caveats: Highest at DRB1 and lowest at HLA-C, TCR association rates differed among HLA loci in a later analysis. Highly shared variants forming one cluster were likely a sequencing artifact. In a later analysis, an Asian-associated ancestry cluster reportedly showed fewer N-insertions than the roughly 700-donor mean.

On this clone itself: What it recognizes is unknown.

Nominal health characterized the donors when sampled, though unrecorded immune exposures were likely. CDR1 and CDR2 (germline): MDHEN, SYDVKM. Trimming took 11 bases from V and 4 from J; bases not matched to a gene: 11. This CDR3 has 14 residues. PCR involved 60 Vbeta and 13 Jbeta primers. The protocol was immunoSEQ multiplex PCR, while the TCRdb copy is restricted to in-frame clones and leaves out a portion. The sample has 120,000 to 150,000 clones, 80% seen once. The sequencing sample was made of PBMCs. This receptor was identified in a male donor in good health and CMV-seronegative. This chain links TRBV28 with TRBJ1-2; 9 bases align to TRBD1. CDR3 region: CAYASPDRGYGYTF. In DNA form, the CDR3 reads TGTGCCTACGCGTCCCCGGACAGGGGCTATGGCTACACCTTC.